This T cell receptor (beta chain) is drawn from a study of T cells in Graves' hyperthyroidism and ophthalmopathy. General observations from the study: The authors' 13 V-J model separated ophthalmopathy from stable hyperthyroidism. It was a median 6.5 months before onset that the model predicted ophthalmopathy.

In its sample, this clonotype was seen a few times. Its antigen is not identified. This may stem from a read error, because a much larger clone lies one nucleotide away. This CDR3 comprises 12 residues. In germline, CDR1 is SGHVS, CDR2 FNYEAQ. V lost 4 bases and J lost 9, with 10 bases in between. RNA transcripts yielded amplified TCR beta CDR3 regions. First-round RT-PCR with HTBI primers amplified the TCR CDR3 region. TCRdb re-analysed the multiplex PCR reads in MiXCR, keeping a single row per CDR3 protein. The sample shows about 590,000 distinct CDR3 sequences, around 14% of them seen only once. The sequence was obtained from a woman in her 30s with Graves' hyperthyroidism. Source material: blood. This sequence joins TRBV7-6 and TRBJ2-1; D gene unclear. The CDR3 sequence is CASSSLDSEQFF. The CDR3 bases are TGTGCCAGCAGCTCCCTTGATAGTGAGCAGTTCTTC.